These 2 T cell receptor beta chains were all obtained from the same sample, sequenced in a study of blood T cell repertoires in COVID-19. Assay used: immunoSEQ multiplex PCR; TCRdb lists only in-frame clones, some missing. The table includes around 50,000 clones, approximately 78% detected once. The sequencing input was PBMCs or T cells enriched from blood (not recorded which). The origin of the receptors is a woman aged 50 to 60 with acute COVID-19.

The V and J genes are TRBV5-4 and TRBJ2-1; D perhaps matches TRBD1 (5 bases). The CDR3 sequence is 15 residues long. CDR1 and CDR2 (germline): SGHNT, YYREEE (reference sequence). With 0 bases removed from V and 6 bases from J, the gap between germline ends came to 13 bases. The CDR3 DNA is TGTGCCAGCAGCTTGGGTCAAGGGGTAACCAATGAGCAGTTCTTC. It is translated as CASSLGQGVTNEQFF.

This clone was picked up one time. V usage is TRBV11-3 and J usage is TRBJ2-7; a possible D gene is TRBD2 (6 bases). CDR1 and CDR2 from the germline V gene are SGHNT and YENEEA. This CDR3 contains 12 residues. V lost 5 bases, J lost 6 bases, and 11 bases lay in between. CDR3 sequence reads: CASSMGLVEQYF. For the CDR3, the DNA is TGTGCCAGCAGCATGGGACTCGTCGAGCAGTACTTC.